This T cell receptor beta chain comes out of a study of response to subunit inactivated influenza vaccine. Study-level points and caveats: It was suggested by the authors that few new T cells are recruited by each seasonal influenza vaccination.

Points on this clonotype: The antigen remains unidentified.

Germline loops: CDR1 MNHEY, CDR2 SVGEGT. This CDR3 region has 13 residues. Trimming pared 6 bases from V and 8 bases from J, leaving 16 bases between. TCRdb passed the RT-PCR reads through MiXCR, listing each CDR3 protein once. The sample records approximately 530,000 distinct CDR3 sequences, roughly 7.6% being singletons. The clonotype comes from a man aged 50-75 years who received an inactivated influenza vaccine. This chain links TRBV6-2 or TRBV6-3 with TRBJ1-1; the D is unclear. This sample comprised PBMCs from blood, obtained roughly 24 months after vaccination. For the CDR3, the DNA is TGTGCCAGCAGGGCGGGTGGTTCGGAGGAAGCTTTCTTT. This encodes CASRAGGSEEAFF.